Below, 25 T cell receptor beta chains from the same sample are listed, as sequenced in a study of T cell clonality in common variable immunodeficiency. Produced via immunoSEQ multiplex PCR; TCRdb's table is partial and in-frame only. This sample comprises about 64,000 clones, none seen once only. The sample taken for sequencing was peripheral blood mononuclear cells. These receptors were obtained from a person aged 18 to 75 in good health.

This clone was observed many times. The CDR3 end lies 3 residues beyond the end of the read and is filled in from the germline J gene. The rearrangement joins TRBV18 to TRBJ1-4; 8 nucleotides agree with TRBD1. The V segment lost 4 bases and the J segment 6 bases; nucleotides outside the gene matches: 4. The CDR3 contains 14 residues. Germline values: CDR1 KGHSH, CDR2 LQKENI. The CDR3 bases that were read are TGTGCCAGCTCACGACAGGGGATTGATGAAAAA. Translation: CASSRQGIDEK. The whole CDR3 protein reads CASSRQGIDEKLFF.

This clone was counted many times. The CDR3 end is not reached by the read, which stops 3 residues before it; the germline J gene fills it in. The gene calls are TRBV7-6 and TRBJ2-1; the D gene is possibly TRBD1 (5 bases). Germline CDR1 is SGHVS and CDR2 is FNYEAQ. This CDR3 comprises 13 residues. V lost 5 bases and J lost 8, with 13 bases in between. CDR3 residues: CASSLGALDEQFF. Partial CDR3 DNA: TGTGCCAGCAGCCTAGGGGCGCTGGATGAG. Variable domain in full (rest from reference TRBV7-6 and TRBJ2-1): GAGVSQSPRYKVTKRGQDVALRCDPISGHVSLYWYRQALGQGPEFLTYFNYEAQQDKSGLPNDRFSAERPEGSISTLTIQRTEQRDSAMYRCASSLGALDEQFFGPGTRLTVL.

The sample holds many counts of this clone. The read ends 3 residues shy of where the CDR3 ends; the end is completed using the germline J gene. The chain has TRBV13 and TRBJ2-3, with 8 bases aligning to TRBD1. CDR3 length: 15 residues. Trimming cost V 5 bases and J 8 bases; bases outside gene matches: 12. The V gene's germline CDR1 is PRHDT and CDR2 FYEKMQ (reference sequence). The CDR3 bases that were read are TGTGCCAGCAGCACCCGACAGGGGTCACTAGGTACG. It is translated as CASSTRQGSLGT. The complete CDR3 sequence is CASSTRQGSLGTQYF.

In its sample, this clone was seen many times. The read is 3 residues too short to cover the CDR3 end, so that end is filled in from the germline J gene. This chain joins TRBV5-1 and TRBJ1-2; 8 bases match TRBD1. The CDR3 consists of 15 residues. Germline V gene sequence: CDR1 SGHRS, CDR2 YFSETQ. CDR3 DNA, as far as it was read: TGCGCCAGCAGCCCGCGAGGTCCGACAGGGGTCGGC. Its protein product is CASSPRGPTGVG. The whole CDR3 region reads CASSPRGPTGVGYTF. The full variable domain, completed using reference TRBV5-1 and TRBJ1-2, is KAGVTQTPRYLIKTRGQQVTLSCSPISGHRSVSWYQQTPGQGLQFLFEYFSETQRNKGNFPGRFSGRQFSNSRSEMNVSTLELGDSALYLCASSPRGPTGVGYTFGSGTRLTVV.

This clone has a count of ten or more. Read sequence stops 3 residues before the CDR3 end, and the germline J gene provides the missing end. The chain has TRBV2 and TRBJ1-1, with no clear D. CDR1 SNHLY and CDR2 FYNNEI come from the germline V gene. V was pared by 1 base and J by 0 bases, with 6 bases between. The CDR3 is 14 residues long. This CDR3 is CASSEGQLNTEAFF. The DNA read from the CDR3 is TGTGCCAGCAGTGAAGGGCAACTGAACACTGAA. The full variable domain, completed using reference TRBV2 and TRBJ1-1, is EPEVTQTPSHQVTQMGQEVILRCVPISNHLYFYWYRQILGQKVEFLVSFYNNEISEKSEIFDDQFSVERPDGSNFTLKIRSTKLEDSAMYFCASSEGQLNTEAFFGQGTRLTVV.

The sample holds many counts of this clone. The CDR3 end falls 3 residues outside the read, so it is completed with the germline J gene. The rearrangement uses TRBV6-2 or TRBV6-3 and TRBJ2-7; D is unresolved. The CDR3 runs 12 residues. CDR1 is MNHEY, CDR2 SVGEGT, per germline. The germline V and J ends were trimmed by 2 bases and 3 bases, with 5 bases remaining between them. The chain's CDR3 is CASSYNIYEQYF. The sequenced CDR3 bases are TGTGCCAGCAGTTACAATATCTACGAG.

Comment on this clone: Read data end 3 residues before the CDR3 end; the end is taken from the germline J gene. The gene calls are TRBV20-1 and TRBJ2-7, with TRBD2 identical over 8 bases. The V and J ends lost 0 bases and 1 base, in that order; junction bases with no gene match: 5. The germline gives CDR1 DFQATT, CDR2 SNEGSKA (reference sequence). The CDR3 spans 15 residues. The CDR3 loop is CSARDLLAASYEQYF. Partial CDR3 DNA: TGCAGTGCTAGAGATCTACTAGCGGCTTCCTACGAG.

This clone was recorded many times. Coverage ceases 3 residues before the CDR3 finishes, and the germline J gene fills in the end. The chain couples TRBV7-9 to TRBJ2-7; weak D call: TRBD2 (5 bases). Germline CDR1 and CDR2: SEHNR and FQNEAQ (reference sequence). V lost 7 bases to trimming and J lost 5 bases, with 15 bases between them. The CDR3 consists of 13 residues. The sequenced CDR3 bases are TGTGCCAGCACCGCGGGCGGAATCCACGAG. This gives the protein CASTAGGIHE. The CDR3 in full is CASTAGGIHEQYF.

This clone has ten or more counts. The observed sequence ends 3 residues before the CDR3 terminus, with the missing tail filled in from the germline J gene. This sequence joins TRBV20-1 and TRBJ2-1, with 10 positions matching TRBD2. Germline V gene lookup returns CDR1 DFQATT and CDR2 SNEGSKA (reference sequence). V dropped 6 bases and J dropped 4; count of bases not matched to a gene: 3. This CDR3 has 13 residues. CDR3: CSAGTSDYNEQFF. The part of the CDR3 DNA that was read is TGCAGTGCCGGGACTAGCGATTACAATGAG.

Many counts were recorded for this clone. The CDR3 extends 3 residues past the end of the read, so its final part is completed from the germline J gene. This chain links TRBV11-2 with TRBJ2-1; maybe TRBD2 (5 bases). The CDR3 contains 13 residues. V was shortened by 7 bases and J by 6 bases, with 13 bases between the two germline ends. The germline CDR1 and CDR2 sequences are SGHAT and FQNNGV. Partial CDR3 DNA: TGTGCCAGCATCGATCTCCGGGGCAATGAG. This sequence encodes CASIDLRGNE. The complete CDR3 reads CASIDLRGNEQFF.

This clone was counted many times. Sequencing ends 3 residues short of the CDR3 end; the germline J gene provides the rest. The chain couples TRBV7-9 to TRBJ1-1; D remains ambiguous. The CDR3 loop spans 11 amino acids. Germline assignment: CDR1 SEHNR and CDR2 FQNEAQ (reference sequence). V was pared by 5 bases and J by 4 bases, with 5 bases between. CDR3 amino acids: CASSPPTEAFF. The sequenced part of the CDR3 DNA is TGTGCCAGCAGCCCTCCCACTGAA.

This clone was counted many times. The sequenced fragment ends 3 residues before the CDR3 boundary, so the rest is inferred from the germline J gene. V gene TRBV30 combines with J gene TRBJ1-1; tentative D call: TRBD1 (6 bases). Germline-derived CDR1 and CDR2 are GTSNPN and SVGIG (reference sequence). This CDR3 contains 12 residues. V was clipped by 4 bases and J by 6 bases, with 12 bases between them. The part of the CDR3 DNA that was read is TGTGCCTGGACCTCCAACAGGGCTGAA. Protein product: CAWTSNRAE. In full, the CDR3 reads CAWTSNRAEAFF.

Many counts were recorded for this clone. The missing CDR3 end, 3 residues past where the read stops, is filled in from the germline J gene. V gene TRBV20-1 combines with J gene TRBJ2-7; 8 bases are shared with TRBD1. With V trimmed by 4 bases and J by 5 bases, 4 bases remained unmatched. The CDR3 covers 12 residues. Germline V CDR1 and CDR2: DFQATT, SNEGSKA (reference sequence). CDR3 bases read: TGCAGTGCTAAAGGACAGGGCCACGAG. Its protein product is CSAKGQGHE. From start to end, the CDR3 is CSAKGQGHEQYF.

At least ten counts were recorded for this clone. CDR3 DNA, as far as it was read: TGTGCCAGCAGCTTATGGGCAGCAACAACTAATGAAAAA. Residues: CASSLWAATTNEK. The whole CDR3 is CASSLWAATTNEKLFF. The chain joins TRBV13 to TRBJ1-4; D gene ambiguous. The read terminates 3 residues ahead of where the CDR3 ends, so the germline J gene completes it. V was pared by 2 bases and J by 0 bases, with 10 bases between. The germline V gene encodes CDR1 PRHDT and CDR2 FYEKMQ (reference sequence). The CDR3 runs to 16 residues.

This clone showed up many times. The germline gene is not matched at one end of the junction; a read error may be the cause. With the read ending 3 residues before the CDR3 end, the germline J gene is used to fill in that end. The chain uses TRBV7-7 and TRBJ2-2, with a tentative D call TRBD2 (5 bases). CDR3 size: 15 residues. Germline V gives CDR1 SSHAT, CDR2 FNYEAQ (reference sequence). CDR3 region: CASSLESGHTGELFF. The CDR3 bases that were read are TGTGCTAGCAGCTTAGAAAGCGGTCACACCGGGGAG.

At least ten counts were recorded for this clone. Read data end 3 residues before the CDR3 end; the end is taken from the germline J gene. The chain joins TRBV7-9 to TRBJ1-6; D is possibly TRBD1 (6 bases). CDR3 length: 15 residues. V was pared by 5 bases and J by 8 bases, with 16 bases between. Per germline, CDR1 SEHNR and CDR2 FQNEAQ (reference sequence). CDR3 bases read: TGTGCCAGCAGCCAACTGACAGGCGAGGATTCACCC. Translation gives CASSQLTGEDSP. The CDR3 as a whole reads CASSQLTGEDSPLHF.

This clone showed up many times. The read comes to an end 3 residues before the CDR3 does, leaving the germline J gene to fill in the end. V and J are TRBV7-3 and TRBJ2-3; D is ambiguous. The CDR3 totals 12 residues. Germline V CDR1 and CDR2: SGHTA, FQGTGA. V was clipped by 0 bases and J by 6 bases, with 4 bases between them. The CDR3 bases that were read are TGTGCCAGCAGCTTAACAGCTGATACG. Translating it yields CASSLTADT. The whole CDR3 reads CASSLTADTQYF.

This clone was picked up many times. The read ends 3 residues before the CDR3 terminus; that terminus is restored from the germline J gene. The genes are TRBV2 and TRBJ1-1; the D is unclear. The CDR3 is 11 residues long. CDR1 SNHLY and CDR2 FYNNEI come from the germline V gene. CDR3 bases read: TGTGCCAGCAGTGAGGTACTTTCG. It yields the protein CASSEVLS. The CDR3 as a whole reads CASSEVLSAFF. The full variable domain, in which reference TRBV2 and TRBJ1-1 provide the parts outside the CDR3, is EPEVTQTPSHQVTQMGQEVILRCVPISNHLYFYWYRQILGQKVEFLVSFYNNEISEKSEIFDDQFSVERPDGSNFTLKIRSTKLEDSAMYFCASSEVLSAFFGQGTRLTVV.

This clone was detected many times. The observed sequence ends 3 residues before the CDR3 terminus, with the missing tail filled in from the germline J gene. This chain joins TRBV20-1 and TRBJ2-1, with D possibly matching TRBD2 (5 bases). The CDR3 is 15 residues long. Germline assignment: CDR1 DFQATT and CDR2 SNEGSKA (reference sequence). Between the trimmed V and J ends, which lost 5 bases and 4 bases, there was a span of 18 bases. The CDR3: CSAYGTSQGYNEQFF. Partial CDR3 DNA: TGCAGTGCTTACGGAACTAGTCAAGGGTACAATGAG.

This clone was counted at least ten times. Coverage ceases 3 residues before the CDR3 finishes, and the germline J gene fills in the end. The J gene is TRBJ2-7, the V gene TRBV12-3 or TRBV12-4, with D possibly TRBD1 on 5 matching bases. The CDR3 is 14 residues long. V was shortened by 6 bases and J by 2 bases, with 14 bases between the two germline ends. The sequenced CDR3 bases are TGTGCCAGCAGCCTAGGGCAGGGTACCTACGAG. This codes for CASSLGQGTYE. The whole CDR3 region reads CASSLGQGTYEQYF.

Many counts were recorded for this clone. Read sequence stops 3 residues before the CDR3 end, and the germline J gene provides the missing end. The chain joins TRBV20-1 to TRBJ2-2, with D possibly matching TRBD1 (6 bases). Per the germline V gene, CDR1 is DFQATT and CDR2 is SNEGSKA (reference sequence). V dropped 3 bases and J dropped 3 bases, with 14 bases sitting between them. The CDR3 consists of 15 residues. CDR3 region: CSASLGAWDTGELFF. The covered CDR3 bases are TGCAGTGCTAGTTTGGGGGCGTGGGACACCGGGGAG.

This clone was detected many times. The CDR3 end falls 3 residues outside the read, so it is completed with the germline J gene. The V gene is TRBV5-5, the J gene TRBJ1-2; 8 nucleotides align to TRBD1. Germline V gene data show CDR1 as SGHKS and CDR2 as YYEKEE (reference sequence). V lost 2 bases and J lost 6; bases outside the gene matches: 3. The CDR3 has 13 amino acids. The part of the CDR3 DNA that was read is TGTGCCAGCAGCTTTCAGGGGGCTGATGGC. It is translated as CASSFQGADG. The complete CDR3 sequence is CASSFQGADGYTF.

Many counts were recorded for this clone. The CDR3 end is not reached by the read, which stops 3 residues before it; the germline J gene fills it in. The chain combines TRBV6-2 or TRBV6-3 with TRBJ1-5; D uncertain. The V end lost 6 bases, the J end lost 4 bases, and 13 bases lay between the germline ends. The CDR3 consists of 14 residues. Germline CDR1 reads MNHEY; CDR2 reads SVGEGT. Here the CDR3 reads CASSPYQANQPQHF. Partial CDR3 DNA: TGTGCCAGCAGCCCTTATCAGGCTAATCAGCCC.

Many counts were recorded for this clone. The CDR3 bases that were read are TGTGCCAGCAGCGCCGACAGTGCCTCGTCCTACGAG. Translating it yields CASSADSASSYE. The whole CDR3 reads CASSADSASSYEQYF. The chain joins TRBV9 to TRBJ2-7; D may be TRBD1 (5 bases). The read finishes 3 residues shy of the CDR3 end, and the germline J gene is used to complete it. V was clipped by 3 bases and J by 1 base, with 14 bases between them. The CDR3 is 15 residues long. Germline CDR1 and CDR2: SGDLS and YYNGEE. The full variable domain, in which reference TRBV9 and TRBJ2-7 provide the parts outside the CDR3, is DSGVTQTPKHLITATGQRVTLRCSPRSGDLSVYWYQQSLDQGLQFLIQYYNGEERAKGNILERFSAQQFPDLHSELNLSSLELGDSALYFCASSADSASSYEQYFGPGTRLTVT.

This clone showed up many times. The CDR3 end lies 3 residues beyond the end of the read and is filled in from the germline J gene. The chain joins TRBV7-6 to TRBJ2-3; no clear D gene. Germline-derived CDR1 and CDR2 are SGHVS and FNYEAQ. This CDR3 has 13 amino acids. The V gene lost 2 bases and the J gene lost 2 bases, with 5 bases spanning the gap. The covered CDR3 bases are TGTGCCAGCAGCTTAACAATCACAGATACG. This sequence encodes CASSLTITDT. The whole CDR3 protein reads CASSLTITDTQYF.